One sample yielded the 29 T cell receptor beta chains listed below, sequenced in a study of cytomegalovirus exposure and HLA in healthy donors. 13 Jbeta primers and 60 Vbeta primers were used for the PCR. Generated by immunoSEQ multiplex PCR, the TCRdb table keeps only in-frame clones and is missing some. This sample has roughly 99,000 clones, with roughly 73% found just once. The source material was PBMCs. The receptor source for this set is a woman aged 40 to 50 in good health and CMV-seronegative.

The CDR3 spells CASSEGVGGGNTEAFF. The CDR3 DNA follows: TGTGCCAGCAGTGAAGGGGTCGGGGGGGGGAACACTGAAGCTTTCTTT. The chain links TRBV6-1 to TRBJ1-1, with D maybe TRBD1 (5 bases). The CDR3 covers 16 residues. Trimming cost V 1 base and J 1 base, with 13 bases left between them. CDR1 MNHNS and CDR2 SASEGT come from the germline V gene.

The chain links TRBV6-5 to TRBJ2-5; possibly TRBD2 for D (5 bases). This CDR3 contains 13 residues. V shed 6 bases and J shed 9 bases, with 17 bases lying between them. The germline V gene has CDR1 MNHEY and CDR2 SVGAGI. This CDR3 is CASRTTRTWAQYF. The CDR3 bases are TGTGCCAGCAGAACCACTAGGACTTGGGCCCAGTACTTC.

This rearrangement joins TRBV19 to TRBJ2-3, with D possibly matching TRBD2 (6 bases). Trimming removed 6 bases at V and 0 bases at J, with 13 bases between. The germline CDR1 and CDR2 sequences are LNHDA and SQIVND (reference sequence). The CDR3 is made up of 15 amino acids. The CDR3 coding sequence is TGTGCCAGTAGGTATTCGGCGGGGAGCACAGATACGCAGTATTTT. Residues: CASRYSAGSTDTQYF.

This rearrangement joins TRBV4-3 to TRBJ2-3; a possible D gene is TRBD2 (6 bases). Deletions cut 2 bases from V and 0 bases from J, with 18 bases between. CDR1 LGHNA and CDR2 YSLEER come from the germline V gene. The CDR3 runs 18 residues. CDR3: CASSQSPPSSVSTDTQYF. In DNA form, the CDR3 reads TGCGCCAGCAGCCAAAGCCCCCCCTCTAGCGTCAGCACAGATACGCAGTATTTT.

This rearrangement joins TRBV7-3 to TRBJ2-3; TRBD2 aligns across 7 bases. The CDR3 consists of 15 residues. Germline V gives CDR1 SGHTA, CDR2 FQGTGA. The V segment lost 0 bases and the J segment 4 bases; nucleotides outside the gene matches: 4. CDR3 sequence: CASSLTLGGSDTQYF. CDR3 bases: TGTGCCAGCAGCTTAACTCTGGGAGGGTCAGATACGCAGTATTTT.

V and J are TRBV19 and TRBJ1-4; D is possibly TRBD1 (6 bases). Germline CDR1 LNHDA, CDR2 SQIVND (reference sequence). Trimming stripped 5 bases from V and 3 bases from J, with 13 bases between. CDR3 length equals 15 residues. The CDR3 spells CASSEPTGSNEKLFF. As DNA, the CDR3 is TGTGCCAGTAGTGAGCCAACAGGGTCTAATGAAAAACTGTTTTTT.

This clone was seen more than once but under ten times. The CDR3 reads CASSWAGGAVDTQYF. In DNA form, the CDR3 reads TGTGCCAGCAGTTGGGCCGGGGGGGCCGTGGATACGCAGTATTTT. The chain links TRBV5-4 to TRBJ2-3; 8 bases match TRBD2. The junction had 11 bases not matched to a gene; V was cut back by 5 bases and J by 6 bases. This CDR3 region has 15 residues. CDR1 SGHNT and CDR2 YYREEE come from the germline V gene (reference sequence).

This chain connects TRBV5-6 to TRBJ2-1; perhaps TRBD1 as D (7 bases). Germline V gene sequence: CDR1 SGHDT, CDR2 YYEEEE. CDR3 length equals 14 residues. Trimming stripped 4 bases from V and 4 bases from J, with 12 bases between. For the CDR3, the DNA is TGTGCCAGCAGCCCGGGGGACAGTTACAATGAGCAGTTCTTC. Amino acid sequence: CASSPGDSYNEQFF.

The chain links TRBV9 to TRBJ2-2; 11 bases are a match to TRBD2. The germline V gene encodes CDR1 SGDLS and CDR2 YYNGEE. Trimming removed 0 bases from V and 7 bases from J; junction bases left unmatched: 8. The length of the CDR3 is 17 residues. CDR3 nucleotide sequence: TGTGCCAGCAGCGTAGAACTAGCGGGGGCCCTCATCGGGGAGCTGTTTTTT. Translated: CASSVELAGALIGELFF.

Remarks on this clone: One end of the junction does not line up with germline, which may come from a read error. V gene TRBV6-5 combines with J gene TRBJ1-5, with D perhaps TRBD1 (5 bases). CDR1 and CDR2 (germline): MNHEY, SVGAGI. The CDR3 is 13 residues long. Here the CDR3 reads CASQGRGNQPQNF. The CDR3, as DNA: TGTGCCAGCCAAGGGAGGGGAAACCAGCCCCAGAATTTT.

The rearrangement joins TRBV9 to TRBJ2-1; the D gene is possibly TRBD1 (6 bases). The germline CDR1 and CDR2 sequences are SGDLS and YYNGEE. The CDR3 is 15 amino acids. Trimming shortened V by 4 bases and J by 4 bases, and 15 bases separated the two germline ends. Here the CDR3 reads CASSLTVGAYNEQFF. CDR3 nucleotide sequence: TGTGCCAGCAGCCTCACAGTGGGGGCGTACAATGAGCAGTTCTTC.

A note on this clone: An end of the junction differs from the germline gene, which may be a read error. The V gene is TRBV5-1, the J gene TRBJ2-1; perhaps TRBD1 as D (7 bases). Per the germline V gene, CDR1 is SGHRS and CDR2 is YFSETQ. The CDR3 sequence is 15 residues long. CDR3 amino acids: CASGLGQGGYNEQFF. As DNA, the CDR3 is TGCGCCAGCGGCTTGGGTCAGGGGGGCTACAATGAGCAGTTCTTC.

This clone was seen a handful of times. The chain employs TRBV5-1 and TRBJ2-5, with D uncertain. This CDR3 has 12 amino acids. V lost 1 base and J lost 5, with 6 bases in between. Germline CDR1 is SGHRS and CDR2 is YFSETQ. The CDR3, as DNA: TGCGCCAGCAGCTTGCCTACTGAGACCCAGTACTTC. Encoded protein: CASSLPTETQYF.

This clone was seen just once. The chain combines TRBV18 with TRBJ1-5, with D maybe TRBD1 (6 bases). V lost 4 bases to trimming and J lost 1 base, with 17 bases between them. Germline V gene sequence: CDR1 KGHSH, CDR2 LQKENI. The CDR3 has 17 amino acids. CDR3 sequence reads: CASSLARDTSSNQPQHF. CDR3 DNA: TGTGCCAGCTCACTTGCCCGGGACACCTCAAGCAATCAGCCCCAGCATTTT.

The sample holds one count of this clone. The chain combines TRBV2 with TRBJ1-1, with D perhaps matching TRBD1 (5 bases). Germline V gene data show CDR1 as SNHLY and CDR2 as FYNNEI. The V end was cut by 3 bases, the J end by 4 bases, with 18 bases between. The CDR3 runs to 16 residues. The CDR3 is CASSDHAVSGGTEAFF. The CDR3 DNA reads as TGTGCCAGCAGTGACCATGCTGTGTCGGGGGGCACTGAAGCTTTCTTT.

The chain employs TRBV4-3 and TRBJ2-5; 9 bases fit TRBD2. The CDR3 has 17 residues. J gave up 2 bases and V 2 bases, and 9 bases lay outside the gene matches. Per germline, CDR1 LGHNA and CDR2 YSLEER. The CDR3 here is CASSQTDLAGRQETQYF. CDR3 DNA sequence: TGCGCCAGCAGCCAAACGGACCTAGCGGGGAGGCAAGAGACCCAGTACTTC.

The chain links TRBV19 to TRBJ1-1; no firm D call. Deletions cut 4 bases from V and 12 bases from J, with 15 bases between. The germline V gene has CDR1 LNHDA and CDR2 SQIVND (reference sequence). The CDR3 is 12 residues long. As DNA, the CDR3 is TGTGCCAGTAGTACACTCGCCGGTAATCCTTTCTTT. Amino acid sequence: CASSTLAGNPFF.

This clone was seen more than once but under ten times. This chain uses TRBV5-4 with TRBJ2-3; D may be TRBD2 (5 bases). With 4 bases removed from V and 0 bases from J, the gap between germline ends came to 12 bases. The CDR3 totals 15 residues. Looked up from germline, CDR1 is SGHNT and CDR2 is YYREEE (reference sequence). The CDR3 loop reads CASSLGLGSTDTQYF. The CDR3 coding sequence is TGTGCCAGCAGCCTAGGACTGGGAAGCACAGATACGCAGTATTTT.

The chain links TRBV25-1 to TRBJ1-1, with 9 bases fitting TRBD1. The CDR3 is 15 amino acids. Unmatched junction bases numbered 7, after V lost 2 bases and J lost 6 bases. Germline-derived CDR1 and CDR2 are MGHDK and SYGVNS. DNA for the CDR3: TGTGCCAGCAGTGAAGGATACACAGGGGGCTCTGAAGCTTTCTTT. This gives the protein CASSEGYTGGSEAFF.

The chain is built from TRBV19 and TRBJ2-2; D perhaps matches TRBD2 (6 bases). Germline V gene sequence: CDR1 LNHDA, CDR2 SQIVND (reference sequence). Trimming took off 11 bases at V and 1 base at J, with 14 bases between the two ends. The CDR3 spans 14 residues. The CDR3 DNA follows: TGTGCCGTCTCCAAAGCGGGGAACACCGGGGAGCTGTTTTTT. Amino acids: CAVSKAGNTGELFF.

V is TRBV12-5 and J is TRBJ2-1; D remains unclear. CDR3 length: 10 amino acids. V lost 6 bases and J 7 bases, leaving 4 bases between the germline ends. CDR1 and CDR2 (germline): LGHNT, FRNRAP. The CDR3 spells CASGVNEQFF. Here the CDR3 DNA reads TGTGCTAGTGGCGTGAATGAGCAGTTCTTC. The variable domain in full, completed from reference TRBV12-5 and TRBJ2-1, reads DARVTQTPRHKVTEMGQEVTMRCQPILGHNTVFWYRQTMMQGLELLAYFRNRAPLDDSGMPKDRFSAEMPDATLATLKIQPSEPRDSAVYFCASGVNEQFFGPGTRLTVL.

This chain connects TRBV27 to TRBJ2-2; tentatively, D is TRBD2 (6 bases). The CDR3 is 14 amino acids. Trimming stripped 6 bases from V and 5 bases from J, with 13 bases between. From germline, CDR1 is MNHEY and CDR2 SMNVEV (reference sequence). In DNA, the CDR3 is TGTGCCAGCAGGGGAGGCGGTTTGACCGGGGAGCTGTTTTTT. It encodes CASRGGGLTGELFF.

The rearrangement links TRBV6-5 to TRBJ1-2; 8 bases align to TRBD1. With 5 bases clipped from V and 7 bases from J, the junction kept 6 bases outside the gene matches. The CDR3 length is 13 residues. CDR1 is MNHEY and CDR2 is SVGAGI in the germline V gene. The CDR3 DNA sequence: TGTGCCAGCAGTGGGGACAGGAGGGGTGGCTACACCTTC. Residues: CASSGDRRGGYTF.

The chain couples TRBV7-3 to TRBJ2-5; possible D gene TRBD1, 6 bases. Trimming stripped 5 bases from V and 4 bases from J, with 14 bases between. Germline V gives CDR1 SGHTA, CDR2 FQGTGA. The CDR3 is made up of 14 amino acids. CDR3 in amino acids: CASSPDRWGETQYF. The CDR3 DNA follows: TGTGCCAGCAGCCCAGACAGGTGGGGAGAGACCCAGTACTTC.

CDR3 sequence: CASSGKPGTNLNQPQHF. The CDR3 region has the DNA TGTGCCAGCAGTGGGAAGCCCGGGACAAACTTGAATCAGCCCCAGCATTTT. The chain couples TRBV6-1 to TRBJ1-5, with D perhaps TRBD1 (6 bases). Germline V gene sequence: CDR1 MNHNS, CDR2 SASEGT. This CDR3 contains 17 residues. V lost 4 bases and J lost 4, with 20 bases in between.

This clone was detected only once. J is TRBJ1-5 and V is TRBV15, with no clear D. Germline CDR1 and CDR2: LNHNV and YYDKDF (reference sequence). V was cut by 1 base and J by 0 bases, with 13 bases left in between. This CDR3 region has 17 residues. The CDR3 loop is CATSRGGAKDSNQPQHF. CDR3 bases: TGTGCCACCAGCAGAGGGGGAGCGAAAGATAGCAATCAGCCCCAGCATTTT.

The chain carries TRBV4-3 and TRBJ2-7; TRBD1 matches at 7 bases. This CDR3 is built from 14 residues. V lost 1 base to trimming and J lost 3 bases; unmatched junction nucleotides: 3. Per the germline V gene, CDR1 is LGHNA and CDR2 is YSLEER. For the CDR3, the DNA is TGCGCCAGCAGCCAAGCCCGACAGGGCTACGAGCAGTACTTC. This translates into CASSQARQGYEQYF.

This clone has more than one count but fewer than ten. The gene calls are TRBV5-8 and TRBJ1-5; perhaps TRBD1 as D (6 bases). Germline assignment: CDR1 SGHTS and CDR2 YDEGEE. The germline V and J ends were trimmed by 4 bases and 2 bases, with 10 bases remaining between them. This CDR3 is 14 amino acids long. This CDR3 is CASSPRTGNQPQHF. CDR3 in DNA: TGTGCCAGCAGCCCCAGGACAGGCAATCAGCCCCAGCATTTT.

V usage is TRBV7-9 and J usage is TRBJ2-7; D uncertain. The CDR3 has 13 amino acids. V was shortened by 4 bases and J by 4 bases, with 11 bases between the two germline ends. Germline CDR1 and CDR2: SEHNR and FQNEAQ (reference sequence). The CDR3 sequence: CASSSLQSYEQYF. The CDR3 region has the DNA TGTGCCAGCAGCTCCCTACAGAGTTACGAGCAGTACTTC.